This T cell receptor (beta chain) was observed in a study of blood T cell repertoires in COVID-19. As for the study in general: Material from acute and convalescent COVID-19 was sourced from the United States, Italy and Spain. In each case, the material was cDNA or gDNA derived from T cells, B-cell-depleted T cells, or PBMCs.

The authors' processing: Reference gene primer amplification gave estimated nucleated cell counts. The protocol was immunoSEQ multiplex PCR, while the TCRdb copy is restricted to in-frame clones and leaves out a portion. The DNA gave D and trimming, while V, J and clone size come from that table. The sample lists a few hundred thousand clones, approximately 89% occurring once. V lost 2 bases and J 4 bases, leaving 13 bases between the germline ends. This CDR3 region has 15 residues. From germline, CDR1 is SGHVS and CDR2 FNYEAQ. This TCR was sampled from a woman aged 45 to 65 with COVID-19, enrolled during active disease. The sequenced sample was peripheral blood. The chain carries TRBV7-6 and TRBJ2-3, with a weak D call TRBD1 (6 bases). The CDR3 reads CASSLYQGQADTQYF. CDR3 in DNA: TGTGCCAGCAGCTTATATCAGGGGCAGGCAGATACGCAGTATTTT.